Listed below are T cell receptor beta chains from one sample, sequenced in a study of cytomegalovirus exposure and HLA in healthy donors. Produced via immunoSEQ multiplex PCR; TCRdb's table is partial and in-frame only. Among about 150,000 clones listed, 68% were seen once. Input material: PBMCs. These receptors were collected from a man between 60 and 75 years old in good health and CMV-seronegative. The CDR3 runs from the conserved cysteine through the conserved F or W. The order of the fields is J gene, clone size, V gene, D gene, CDR3 DNA, CDR3 protein. D genes are given only for firm matches. Clone size appears in some rows only: once, few, many, or a class for an expanded clone.

TRBJ2-7 | NA | TRBV9 | TRBD1 | TGTGCCAGCAGCGTAGCGGGACAGGGAACCTACGAGCAGTACTTC | CASSVAGQGTYEQYF
TRBJ1-3 | NA | TRBV27 | NA | TGTGCCAGCAGTTCAAACCCCGACAGGTCCAACACCATATATTTT | CASSSNPDRSNTIYF
TRBJ1-5 | NA | TRBV2 | NA | TGTGCCAGCAGTGAGGATATTGAGGGCAATCAGCCCCAGCATTTT | CASSEDIEGNQPQHF
TRBJ2-1 | NA | TRBV19 | NA | TGTGCCAGTAGTTTACTAGCCAATGAGCAGTTCTTC | CASSLLANEQFF
TRBJ1-1 | NA | TRBV7-9 | NA | TGTGCCAGCAGACCCGACAGTGAAGCTTTCTTT | CASRPDSEAFF
TRBJ2-1 | NA | TRBV6-1 | TRBD2 | TGTGCCAGCAGTGAAGACCTCCGGGCCTACCGGGAGGCTGTAGAGCAGTTCTTC | CASSEDLRAYREAVEQFF
TRBJ2-1 | NA | TRBV4-1 | TRBD2 | TGCGCCAGCAGCCAAGAGGGTCTAGCGGGAGATAAAATTTCCTACAATGAGCAGTTCTTC | CASSQEGLAGDKISYNEQFF
TRBJ2-2 | NA | TRBV27 | TRBD2 | TGTGCCAGCAGTTTTAGCGGGAGAGCGAACACCGGGGAGCTGTTTTTT | CASSFSGRANTGELFF
TRBJ1-2 | NA | TRBV5-1 | TRBD1 | TGCGCCAGCAGCCTAGGGACAGCCGCTAACTATGGCTACACCTTC | CASSLGTAANYGYTF
TRBJ2-7 | NA | TRBV18 | TRBD1 | TGTGCCAGCTCAACCCCCGGGACAGTGCAGTACTTC | CASSTPGTVQYF
TRBJ2-1 | NA | TRBV5-6 | TRBD2 | TGTGCCAGCAGCCCGGGGGGGCGGAATGAGCAGTTCTTC | CASSPGGRNEQFF
TRBJ1-5 | few | TRBV7-2 | TRBD1 | TGTGCCAGCAGCCCCAGGACAGGTAGCAATCAGCCCCAGCATTTT | CASSPRTGSNQPQHF
TRBJ1-2 | NA | TRBV7-2 | NA | TGTGCCAGCAGCTTTGCACAGTCCTATGGCTACACCTTC | CASSFAQSYGYTF
TRBJ1-5 | few | TRBV7-8 | TRBD1 | TGTGCCAGCAGCCCGGGACAGGTCGATAGCAATCAGCCCCAGCATTTT | CASSPGQVDSNQPQHF
TRBJ2-2 | NA | TRBV27 | NA | TGTGCCAGCAACCCCGCTAGGGGGCGGGGGGAAACCGGGGAGCTGTTTTTT | CASNPARGRGETGELFF
TRBJ2-5 | NA | TRBV11-2 | NA | TGTGCCAGCAGCTCCTTGTCGGGTTCGGAGACCCAGTACTTC | CASSSLSGSETQYF
TRBJ1-1 | NA | TRBV2 | TRBD1 | TGTGCCAGCATTCTCCGGGACAGGGGAGGACAAGGGGGTGGGGAGACAGCTTTCTTT | CASILRDRGGQGGGETAFF
TRBJ2-7 | NA | TRBV6-5 | NA | TGTGCCAGCAGTTACCAGGGGACCACCTACGAGCAGTACTTC | CASSYQGTTYEQYF